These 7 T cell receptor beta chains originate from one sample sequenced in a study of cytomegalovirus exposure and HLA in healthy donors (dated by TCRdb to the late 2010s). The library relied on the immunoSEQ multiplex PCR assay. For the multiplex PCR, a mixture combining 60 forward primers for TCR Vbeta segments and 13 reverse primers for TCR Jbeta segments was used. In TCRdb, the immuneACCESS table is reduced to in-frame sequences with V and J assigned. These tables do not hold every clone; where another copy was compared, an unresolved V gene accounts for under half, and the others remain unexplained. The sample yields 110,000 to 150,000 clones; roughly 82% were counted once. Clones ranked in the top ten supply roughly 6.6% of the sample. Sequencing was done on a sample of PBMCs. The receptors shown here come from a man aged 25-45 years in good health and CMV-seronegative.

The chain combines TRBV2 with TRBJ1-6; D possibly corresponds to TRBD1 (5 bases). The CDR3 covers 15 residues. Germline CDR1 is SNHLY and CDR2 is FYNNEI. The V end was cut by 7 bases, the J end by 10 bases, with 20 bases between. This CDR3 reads CASTAWGEAGSPLHF. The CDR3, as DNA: TGTGCCAGCACAGCGTGGGGGGAAGCTGGATCACCCCTCCACTTT.

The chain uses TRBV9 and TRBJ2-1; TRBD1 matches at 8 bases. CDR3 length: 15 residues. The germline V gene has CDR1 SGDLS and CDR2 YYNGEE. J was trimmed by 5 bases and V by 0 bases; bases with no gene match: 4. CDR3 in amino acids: CASSVGGQDHNEQFF. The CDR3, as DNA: TGTGCCAGCAGCGTAGGGGGACAGGACCACAATGAGCAGTTCTTC.

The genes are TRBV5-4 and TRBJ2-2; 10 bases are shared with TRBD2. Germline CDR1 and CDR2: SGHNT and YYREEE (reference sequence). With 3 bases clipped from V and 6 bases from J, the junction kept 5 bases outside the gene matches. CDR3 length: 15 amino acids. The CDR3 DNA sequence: TGTGCCAGCAGCTCTGAGCGGGGGGGCGCCGGGGAGCTGTTTTTT. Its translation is CASSSERGGAGELFF.

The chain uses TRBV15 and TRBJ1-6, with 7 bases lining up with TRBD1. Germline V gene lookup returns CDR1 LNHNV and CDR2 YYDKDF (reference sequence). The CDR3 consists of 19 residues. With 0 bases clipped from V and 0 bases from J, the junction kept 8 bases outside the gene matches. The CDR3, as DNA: TGTGCCACCAGCAGAGATCGATTTGCAGGGGGCTCCTATAATTCACCCCTCCACTTT. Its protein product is CATSRDRFAGGSYNSPLHF. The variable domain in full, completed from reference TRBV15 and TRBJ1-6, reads DAMVIQNPRYQVTQFGKPVTLSCSQTLNHNVMYWYQQKSSQAPKLLFHYYDKDFNNEADTPDNFQSRRPNTSFCFLDIRSPGLGDTAMYLCATSRDRFAGGSYNSPLHFGNGTRLTVT.

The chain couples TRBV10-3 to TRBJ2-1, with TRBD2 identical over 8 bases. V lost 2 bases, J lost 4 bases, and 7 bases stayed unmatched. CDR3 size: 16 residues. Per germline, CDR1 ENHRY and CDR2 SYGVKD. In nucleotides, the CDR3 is TGTGCCATCAGTGAGAACCCAGCGGGGGTTTACAATGAGCAGTTCTTC. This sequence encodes CAISENPAGVYNEQFF.

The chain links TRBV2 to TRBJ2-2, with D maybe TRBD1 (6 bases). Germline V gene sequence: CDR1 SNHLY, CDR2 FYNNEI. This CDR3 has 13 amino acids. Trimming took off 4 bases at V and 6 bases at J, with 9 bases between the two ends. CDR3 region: CASSAGAAGELFF. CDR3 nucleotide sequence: TGTGCCAGCAGTGCAGGGGCGGCCGGGGAGCTGTTTTTT.

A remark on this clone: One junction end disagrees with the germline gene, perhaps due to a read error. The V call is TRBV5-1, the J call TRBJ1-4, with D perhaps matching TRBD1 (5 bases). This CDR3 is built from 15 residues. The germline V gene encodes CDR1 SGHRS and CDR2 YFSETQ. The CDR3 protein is CASSPVAGGNEKLFF. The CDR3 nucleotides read TGCGCCAGCAGCCCTGTCGCCGGGGGGAATGAAAAGCTGTTTTTT. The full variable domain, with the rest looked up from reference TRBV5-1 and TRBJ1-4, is KAGVTQTPRYLIKTRGQQVTLSCSPISGHRSVSWYQQTPGQGLQFLFEYFSETQRNKGNFPGRFSGRQFSNSRSEMNVSTLELGDSALYLCASSPVAGGNEKLFFGSGTQLSVL.